This T cell receptor (beta chain) was observed in a study of cytomegalovirus exposure and HLA in healthy donors. Study-level points and caveats: Cytomegalovirus status was reportedly diagnosed by the classifier with high specificity and sensitivity. Certain sequence variants were highly shared and formed a cluster, and this cluster was likely a sequencing artifact. Associated with cytomegalovirus, according to the listing, were 150 to 200 TCR beta chains.

This clone was seen only a few times. Its antigen is not identified. Though probably carrying unrecorded immune exposures, donors were nominally healthy at sampling. PCR primers comprised 60 Vbeta and 13 Jbeta primers. TCRdb's copy holds only in-frame clones and misses some; the assay was immunoSEQ multiplex PCR. The table includes about 120,000 clones, about three quarters detected once. Germline V gene data show CDR1 as SGHRS and CDR2 as YFSETQ. Unmatched junction bases numbered 8, after V lost 5 bases and J lost 5 bases. The CDR3 extends over 15 amino acids. This receptor was obtained from a woman aged 40 to 49 in good health and CMV-seropositive. The V and J genes are TRBV5-1 and TRBJ2-2; 8 bases are shared with TRBD1. The sequenced material came from PBMCs. Here the CDR3 reads CASRFGQGWTGELFF. For the CDR3, the DNA is TGCGCCAGCAGGTTCGGACAGGGATGGACCGGGGAGCTGTTTTTT. The variable domain in full, with the rest retrieved from reference TRBV5-1 and TRBJ2-2, is KAGVTQTPRYLIKTRGQQVTLSCSPISGHRSVSWYQQTPGQGLQFLFEYFSETQRNKGNFPGRFSGRQFSNSRSEMNVSTLELGDSALYLCASRFGQGWTGELFFGEGSRLTVL.